This T cell receptor beta chain came from a study of OX40 agonist ivuxolimab in advanced cancers. On the study more broadly: It was ivuxolimab, an agonistic anti-OX40 (CD134) antibody, that patients were treated with. The study enrolled dose-escalation patients with hepatocellular carcinoma, melanoma, renal cell or head and neck cancer.

Study results and limitations: Expanded clones tended on average to be more numerous among CD8+ T cells than CD4+.

Germline assignment: CDR1 MGHRA and CDR2 YSYEKL. The CDR3 is made up of 16 amino acids. V dropped 0 bases and J dropped 5 bases, with 13 bases sitting between them. Assay: immunoSEQ multiplex PCR; the TCRdb copy retains only in-frame clones and omits some. The table lists about 31,000 clones, around three quarters of them singletons. This clone has only one observation. The antigen is not known. The input for sequencing was CD4+ or CD8+ T cells sorted from blood, taken in a trial of the OX40 agonist ivuxolimab. The chain couples TRBV4-1 to TRBJ1-4, with D tentatively TRBD1 (5 bases). The TCR was taken from an adult with an advanced solid tumor such as melanoma, head and neck, liver or kidney cancer. The CDR3 here is CASSQEGLSGNEKLFF. DNA of the CDR3: TGCGCCAGCAGCCAAGAGGGGCTCTCGGGGAATGAAAAACTGTTTTTT.